Listed here is a single T cell receptor (beta chain). Its matching antigen is unknown. Germline lookup yields CDR1 MNHEY and CDR2 SMNVEV (reference sequence). CDR3 length: 13 amino acids. The PCR contained 60 Vbeta and 13 Jbeta primers. TCRdb's copy holds only in-frame clones and misses some; the assay was immunoSEQ multiplex PCR. The sample lists 90,000 to 120,000 clones; 70% to 80% were seen once. This specimen belongs to a study of cytomegalovirus exposure and HLA in healthy donors. Findings of the study overall: In a later analysis, TCR beta V- and J-gene trimming showed a link to a missense DCLRE1C variant. Cytomegalovirus-associated status was assigned to about 180 TCR beta chains. Roughly uniform sequencing depth across donors was assumed, possibly incorrectly.

V gene TRBV27 combines with J gene TRBJ2-5, with D hard to call. The end of the DNA aligns better with TRBJ2-7, so the J call may be wrong. The sequenced material came from PBMCs. This sequence was found in a man aged 18 to 30 in good health and CMV-seronegative. The CDR3 DNA reads as TGTGCCAGCAGTTTAAGGTTATACTACGAGCAGTACTTC. Translated, it gives CASSLRLYYEQYF.